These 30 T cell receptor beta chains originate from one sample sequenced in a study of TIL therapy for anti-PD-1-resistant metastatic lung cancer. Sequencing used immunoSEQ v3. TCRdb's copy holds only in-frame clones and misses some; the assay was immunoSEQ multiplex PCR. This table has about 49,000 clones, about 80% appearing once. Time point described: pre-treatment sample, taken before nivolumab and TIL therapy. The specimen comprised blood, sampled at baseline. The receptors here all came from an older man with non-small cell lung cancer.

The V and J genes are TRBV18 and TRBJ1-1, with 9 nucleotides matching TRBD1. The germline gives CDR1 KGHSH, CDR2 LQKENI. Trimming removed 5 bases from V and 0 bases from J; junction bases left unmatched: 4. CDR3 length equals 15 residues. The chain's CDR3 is CASSIGQGLNTEAFF. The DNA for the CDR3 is TGTGCCAGCTCAATAGGACAGGGGCTGAACACTGAAGCTTTCTTT.

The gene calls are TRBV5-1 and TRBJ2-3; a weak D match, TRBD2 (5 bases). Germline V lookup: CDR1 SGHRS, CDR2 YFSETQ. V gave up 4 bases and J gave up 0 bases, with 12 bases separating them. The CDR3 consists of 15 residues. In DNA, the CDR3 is TGCGCCAGCAGCCGGGAAAGACCTAGCACAGATACGCAGTATTTT. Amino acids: CASSRERPSTDTQYF.

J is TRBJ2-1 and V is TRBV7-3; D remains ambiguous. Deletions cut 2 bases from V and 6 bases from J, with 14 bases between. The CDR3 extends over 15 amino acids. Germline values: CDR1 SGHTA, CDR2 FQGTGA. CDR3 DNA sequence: TGTGCCAGCAGCTTAGAGAAATCCGGGCCCAATGAGCAGTTCTTC. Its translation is CASSLEKSGPNEQFF.

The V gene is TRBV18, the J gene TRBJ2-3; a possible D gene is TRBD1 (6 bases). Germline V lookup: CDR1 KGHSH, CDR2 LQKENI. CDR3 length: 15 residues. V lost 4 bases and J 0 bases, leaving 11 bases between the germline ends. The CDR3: CASSRQVHSTDTQYF. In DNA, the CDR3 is TGTGCCAGCTCACGACAGGTTCACAGCACAGATACGCAGTATTTT.

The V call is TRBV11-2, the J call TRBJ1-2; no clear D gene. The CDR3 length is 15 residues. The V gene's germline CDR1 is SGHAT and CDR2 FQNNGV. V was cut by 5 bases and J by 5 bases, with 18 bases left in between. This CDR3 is CASSPDGTLEYGYTF. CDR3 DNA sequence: TGTGCCAGCAGCCCGGACGGAACCTTGGAGTATGGCTACACCTTC. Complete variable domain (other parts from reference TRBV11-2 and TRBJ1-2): EAGVAQSPRYKIIEKRQSVAFWCNPISGHATLYWYQQILGQGPKLLIQFQNNGVVDDSQLPKDRFSAERLKGVDSTLKIQPAKLEDSAVYLCASSPDGTLEYGYTFGSGTRLTVV.

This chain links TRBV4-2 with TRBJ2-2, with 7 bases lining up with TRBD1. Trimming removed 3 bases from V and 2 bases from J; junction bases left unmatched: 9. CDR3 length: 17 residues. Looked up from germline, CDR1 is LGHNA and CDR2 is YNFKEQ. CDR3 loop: CASSQRYRGSNTGELFF. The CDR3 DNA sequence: TGTGCCAGCAGCCAGAGATACAGGGGTTCCAACACCGGGGAGCTGTTTTTT.

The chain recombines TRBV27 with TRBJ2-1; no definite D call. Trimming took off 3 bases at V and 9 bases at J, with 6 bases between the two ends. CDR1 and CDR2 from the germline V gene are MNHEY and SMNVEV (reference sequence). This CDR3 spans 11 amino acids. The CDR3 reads CASSLLGEQFF. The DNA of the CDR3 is TGTGCCAGCAGTTTGTTAGGTGAGCAGTTCTTC.

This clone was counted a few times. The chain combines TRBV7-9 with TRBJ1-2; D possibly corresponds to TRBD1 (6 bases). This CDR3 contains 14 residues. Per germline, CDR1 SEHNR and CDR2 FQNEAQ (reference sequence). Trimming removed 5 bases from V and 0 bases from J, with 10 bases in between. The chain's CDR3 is CASSLDSPNYGYTF. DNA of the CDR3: TGTGCCAGCAGCCTGGACAGTCCTAACTATGGCTACACCTTC.

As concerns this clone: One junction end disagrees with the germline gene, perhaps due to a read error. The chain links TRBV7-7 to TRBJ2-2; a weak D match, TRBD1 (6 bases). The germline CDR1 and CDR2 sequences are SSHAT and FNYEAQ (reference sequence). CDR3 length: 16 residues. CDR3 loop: CASSPMGQGRTGELFF. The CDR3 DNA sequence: TGTGCTAGCAGCCCAATGGGGCAGGGGAGAACCGGGGAGCTGTTTTTT. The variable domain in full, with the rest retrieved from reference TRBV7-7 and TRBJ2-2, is GAGVSQSPRYKVTKRGQDVTLRCDPISSHATLYWYQQALGQGPEFLTYFNYEAQPDKSGLPSDRFSAERPEGSISTLTIQRTEQRDSAMYRCASSPMGQGRTGELFFGEGSRLTVL.

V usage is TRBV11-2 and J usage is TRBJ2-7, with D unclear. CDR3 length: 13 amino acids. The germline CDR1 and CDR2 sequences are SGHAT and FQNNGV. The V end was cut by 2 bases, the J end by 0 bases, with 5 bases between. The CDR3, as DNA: TGTGCCAGCAGCTTACCAGACTCCTACGAGCAGTACTTC. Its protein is CASSLPDSYEQYF.

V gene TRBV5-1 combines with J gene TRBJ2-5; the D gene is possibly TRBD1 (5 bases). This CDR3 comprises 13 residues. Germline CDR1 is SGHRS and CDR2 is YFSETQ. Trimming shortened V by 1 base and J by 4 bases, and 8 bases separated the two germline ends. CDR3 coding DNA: TGCGCCAGCAGCTTGCGGCAGGGAGAGACCCAGTACTTC. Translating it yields CASSLRQGETQYF.

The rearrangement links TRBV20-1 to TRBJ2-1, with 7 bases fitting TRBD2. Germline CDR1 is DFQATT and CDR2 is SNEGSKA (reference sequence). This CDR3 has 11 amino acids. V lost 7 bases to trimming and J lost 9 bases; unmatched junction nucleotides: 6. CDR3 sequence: CSVREGPEQFF. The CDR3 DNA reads TGCAGTGTTAGGGAGGGCCCTGAGCAGTTCTTC.

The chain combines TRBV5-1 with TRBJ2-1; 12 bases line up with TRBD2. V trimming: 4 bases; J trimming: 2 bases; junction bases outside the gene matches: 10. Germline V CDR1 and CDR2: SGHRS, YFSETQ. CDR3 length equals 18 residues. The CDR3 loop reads CASSRGSLAGGTYNEQFF. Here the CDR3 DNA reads TGCGCCAGCAGCCGGGGGTCTCTAGCGGGAGGGACCTACAATGAGCAGTTCTTC.

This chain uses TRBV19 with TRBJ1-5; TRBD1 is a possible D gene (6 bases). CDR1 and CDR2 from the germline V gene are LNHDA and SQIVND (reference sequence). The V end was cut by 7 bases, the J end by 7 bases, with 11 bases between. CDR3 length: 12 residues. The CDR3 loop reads CASTQGNQPQHF. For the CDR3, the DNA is TGTGCCAGTACGCAGGGGAACCAGCCCCAGCATTTT.

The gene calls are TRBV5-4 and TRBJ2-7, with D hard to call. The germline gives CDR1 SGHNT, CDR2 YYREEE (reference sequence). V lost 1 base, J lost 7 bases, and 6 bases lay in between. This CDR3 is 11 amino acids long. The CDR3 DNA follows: TGTGCCAGCAGCTTGAGTGGAGAGCAGTACTTC. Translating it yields CASSLSGEQYF.

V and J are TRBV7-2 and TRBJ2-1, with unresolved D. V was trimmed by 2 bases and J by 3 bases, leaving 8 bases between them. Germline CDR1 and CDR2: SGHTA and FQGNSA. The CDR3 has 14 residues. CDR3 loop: CASSLTGFYNEQFF. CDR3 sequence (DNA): TGTGCCAGCAGCTTAACCGGGTTCTACAATGAGCAGTTCTTC. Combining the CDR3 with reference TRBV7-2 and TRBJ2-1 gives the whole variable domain GAGVSQSPSNKVTEKGKDVELRCDPISGHTALYWYRQSLGQGLEFLIYFQGNSAPDKSGLPSDRFSAERTGGSVSTLTIQRTQQEDSAVYLCASSLTGFYNEQFFGPGTRLTVL.

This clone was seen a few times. The CDR3 spells CARRYSNQPQHF. In DNA, the CDR3 is TGTGCCAGACGGTATAGCAATCAGCCCCAGCATTTT. This chain connects TRBV19 to TRBJ1-5; D gene uncertain. Trimming removed 9 bases from V and 0 bases from J, with 6 bases in between. In germline, CDR1 is LNHDA, CDR2 SQIVND (reference sequence). The CDR3 contains 12 residues. The full variable domain, completed using reference TRBV19 and TRBJ1-5, is DGGITQSPKYLFRKEGQNVTLSCEQNLNHDAMYWYRQDPGQGLRLIYYSQIVNDFQKGDIAEGYSVSREKKESFPLTVTSAQKNPTAFYLCARRYSNQPQHFGDGTRLSIL.

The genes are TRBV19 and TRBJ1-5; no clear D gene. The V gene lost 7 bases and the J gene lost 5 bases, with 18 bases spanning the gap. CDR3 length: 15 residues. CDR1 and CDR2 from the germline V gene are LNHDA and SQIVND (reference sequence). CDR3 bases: TGTGCCAGTAACCCCCCCCACCGGGCAGATCAGCCCCAGCATTTT. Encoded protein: CASNPPHRADQPQHF.

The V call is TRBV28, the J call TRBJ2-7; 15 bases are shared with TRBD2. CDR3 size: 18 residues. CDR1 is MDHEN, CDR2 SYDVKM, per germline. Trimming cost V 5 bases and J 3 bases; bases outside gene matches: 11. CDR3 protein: CASSPAPGLAGGGYEQYF. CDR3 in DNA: TGTGCCAGCAGTCCCGCCCCGGGACTAGCGGGAGGAGGCTACGAGCAGTACTTC.

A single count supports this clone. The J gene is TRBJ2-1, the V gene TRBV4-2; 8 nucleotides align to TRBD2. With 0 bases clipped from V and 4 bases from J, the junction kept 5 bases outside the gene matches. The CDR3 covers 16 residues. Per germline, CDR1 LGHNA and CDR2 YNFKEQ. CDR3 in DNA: TGTGCCAGCAGCCAAGAGCGGGGGGCGGGATACAATGAGCAGTTCTTC. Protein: CASSQERGAGYNEQFF.

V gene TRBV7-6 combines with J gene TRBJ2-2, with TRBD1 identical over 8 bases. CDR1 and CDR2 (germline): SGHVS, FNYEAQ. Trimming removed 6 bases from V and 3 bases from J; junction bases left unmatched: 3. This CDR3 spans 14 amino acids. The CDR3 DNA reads TGTGCCAGCAGGGGACAGGCGGACACCGGGGAGCTGTTTTTT. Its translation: CASRGQADTGELFF. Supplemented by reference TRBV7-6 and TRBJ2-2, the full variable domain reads GAGVSQSPRYKVTKRGQDVALRCDPISGHVSLYWYRQALGQGPEFLTYFNYEAQQDKSGLPNDRFSAERPEGSISTLTIQRTEQRDSAMYRCASRGQADTGELFFGEGSRLTVL.

CDR3 loop: CASSEGYNEQFF. The CDR3 DNA reads TGTGCCAGCAGCGAGGGTTACAATGAGCAGTTCTTC. The chain uses TRBV28 and TRBJ2-1; a possible D gene is TRBD2 (5 bases). The V and J ends lost 6 bases and 4 bases respectively, with 7 bases between them. Germline-derived CDR1 and CDR2 are MDHEN and SYDVKM. The CDR3 has 12 amino acids.

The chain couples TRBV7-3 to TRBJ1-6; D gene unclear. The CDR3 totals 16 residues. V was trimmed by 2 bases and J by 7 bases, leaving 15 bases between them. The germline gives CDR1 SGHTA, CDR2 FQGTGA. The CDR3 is CASSLGPPGGNSPLHF. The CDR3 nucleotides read TGTGCCAGCAGCTTAGGGCCCCCCGGTGGGAATTCACCCCTCCACTTT. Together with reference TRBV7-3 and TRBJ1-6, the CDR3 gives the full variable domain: GAGVSQTPSNKVTEKGKYVELRCDPISGHTALYWYRQSLGQGPEFLIYFQGTGAADDSGLPNDRFFAVRPEGSVSTLKIQRTERGDSAVYLCASSLGPPGGNSPLHFGNGTRLTVT.

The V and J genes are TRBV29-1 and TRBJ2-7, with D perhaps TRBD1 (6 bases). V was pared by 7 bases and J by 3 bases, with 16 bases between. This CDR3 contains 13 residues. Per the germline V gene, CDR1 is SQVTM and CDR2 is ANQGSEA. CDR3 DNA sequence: TGCAGCGCGAGAAGGGACACTAGCTACGAGCAGTACTTC. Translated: CSARRDTSYEQYF.

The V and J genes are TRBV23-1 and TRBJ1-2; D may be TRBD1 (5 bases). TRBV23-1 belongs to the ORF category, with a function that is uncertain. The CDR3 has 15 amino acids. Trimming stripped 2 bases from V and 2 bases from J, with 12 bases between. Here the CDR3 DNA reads TGCGCCAGCAGTCAAGAAGGGGACGGCAACTATGGCTACACCTTC. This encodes CASSQEGDGNYGYTF.

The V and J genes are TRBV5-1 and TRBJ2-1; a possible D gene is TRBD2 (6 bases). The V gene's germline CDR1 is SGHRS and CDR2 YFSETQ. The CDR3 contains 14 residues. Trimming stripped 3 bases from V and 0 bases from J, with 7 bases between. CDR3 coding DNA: TGCGCCAGCAGCTACGGGAGCTCCTACAATGAGCAGTTCTTC. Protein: CASSYGSSYNEQFF. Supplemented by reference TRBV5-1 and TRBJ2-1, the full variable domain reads KAGVTQTPRYLIKTRGQQVTLSCSPISGHRSVSWYQQTPGQGLQFLFEYFSETQRNKGNFPGRFSGRQFSNSRSEMNVSTLELGDSALYLCASSYGSSYNEQFFGPGTRLTVL.

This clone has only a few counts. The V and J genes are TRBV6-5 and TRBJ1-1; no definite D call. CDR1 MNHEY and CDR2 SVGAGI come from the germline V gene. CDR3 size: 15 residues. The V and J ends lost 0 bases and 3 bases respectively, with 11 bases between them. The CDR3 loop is CASSYSVKADTEAFF. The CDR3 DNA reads TGTGCCAGCAGTTACTCGGTTAAGGCCGACACTGAAGCTTTCTTT.

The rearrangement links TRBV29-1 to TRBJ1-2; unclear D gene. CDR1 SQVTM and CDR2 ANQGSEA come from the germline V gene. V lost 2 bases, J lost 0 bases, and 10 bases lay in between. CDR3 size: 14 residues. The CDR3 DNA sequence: TGCAGCGTTGAACCGGACGCAACTAACTATGGCTACACCTTC. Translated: CSVEPDATNYGYTF.

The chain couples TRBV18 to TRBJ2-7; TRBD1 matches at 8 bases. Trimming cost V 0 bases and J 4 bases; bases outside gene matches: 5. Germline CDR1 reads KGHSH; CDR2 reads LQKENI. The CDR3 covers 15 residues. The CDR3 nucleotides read TGTGCCAGCTCACCACCTGGGACAGGCTATTACGAGCAGTACTTC. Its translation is CASSPPGTGYYEQYF.

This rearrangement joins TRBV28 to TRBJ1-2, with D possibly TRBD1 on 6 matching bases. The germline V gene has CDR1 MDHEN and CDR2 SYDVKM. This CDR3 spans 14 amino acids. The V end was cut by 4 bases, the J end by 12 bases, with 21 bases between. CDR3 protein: CASSSTPVQGINTF. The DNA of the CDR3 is TGTGCCAGCAGTTCTACCCCTGTACAGGGCATTAACACCTTC.